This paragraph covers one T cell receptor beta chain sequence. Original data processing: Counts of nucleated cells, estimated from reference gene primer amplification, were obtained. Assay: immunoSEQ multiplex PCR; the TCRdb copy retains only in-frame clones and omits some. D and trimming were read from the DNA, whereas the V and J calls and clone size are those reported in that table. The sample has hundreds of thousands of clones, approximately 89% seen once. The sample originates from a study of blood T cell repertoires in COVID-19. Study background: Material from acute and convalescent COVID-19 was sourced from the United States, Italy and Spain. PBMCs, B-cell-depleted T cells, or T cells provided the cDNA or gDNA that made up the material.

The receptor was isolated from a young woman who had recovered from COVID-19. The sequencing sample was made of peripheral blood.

CDR3 in DNA: TGTGCCAGCAGTCCATTCAGGGGGCTGGAGGGCTACACCTTC. Translated: CASSPFRGLEGYTF. V and J are TRBV27 and TRBJ1-2; 8 bases map to TRBD1. With V trimmed by 5 bases and J by 8 bases, 10 bases remained unmatched. From germline, CDR1 is MNHEY and CDR2 SMNVEV (reference sequence). The CDR3 has 14 amino acids.